This T cell receptor beta chain was profiled in a study of cytomegalovirus exposure and HLA in healthy donors. The PCR employed 60 Vbeta primers together with 13 Jbeta primers. The method was immunoSEQ multiplex PCR; TCRdb's version includes in-frame clones alone and lacks a portion of them. The sample holds 160,000 or so clones, roughly 89% seen once. The CDR3 spans 15 residues. Trimming stripped 1 base from V and 2 bases from J, with 10 bases between. CDR1 is SGHAT, CDR2 FQNNGV, per germline. This receptor was obtained from a woman in her thirties in good health and CMV-seronegative. Sequenced input: PBMCs. The V gene is TRBV11-2, the J gene TRBJ2-3; weak D call: TRBD2 (7 bases). The CDR3 region has the DNA TGTGCCAGCAGCTTAGCGGGGGGCCTCACAGATACGCAGTATTTT. Protein sequence: CASSLAGGLTDTQYF.